One and the same sample provided the 30 T cell receptor beta chains below, sequenced in a study of radiotherapy plus CTLA-4 blockade in lung cancer. TCRdb's table, derived via immunoSEQ multiplex PCR, lists solely in-frame clones and lacks some. The sample carries 55,000 to 65,000 clones, 65% to 85% recorded once. The sequences come from peripheral blood, collected from a patient treated with radiotherapy plus ipilimumab. All receptors come from a human donor with non-small cell lung cancer who had a complete response to radiotherapy plus ipilimumab.

The chain is built from TRBV5-1 and TRBJ1-2; no reliable D call. V lost 0 bases and J lost 7, with 10 bases in between. The CDR3 has 13 amino acids. Germline V gene sequence: CDR1 SGHRS, CDR2 YFSETQ. The CDR3 nucleotides read TGCGCCAGCAGCTTGGTCGCAGGTAGTGGCTACACCTTC. Amino acid sequence: CASSLVAGSGYTF.

This sequence joins TRBV19 and TRBJ2-7; 9 positions match TRBD2. CDR3 length equals 14 residues. Per the germline V gene, CDR1 is LNHDA and CDR2 is SQIVND (reference sequence). Trimming took 5 bases from V and 6 from J; bases not matched to a gene: 8. The CDR3 region is CASSSRTSEGEQYF. The CDR3 DNA sequence: TGTGCCAGTAGTTCCCGGACTAGCGAGGGCGAGCAGTACTTC.

This sequence joins TRBV19 and TRBJ1-5; a possible D gene is TRBD1 (5 bases). The germline V gene encodes CDR1 LNHDA and CDR2 SQIVND (reference sequence). The CDR3 extends over 15 amino acids. Deletions cut 5 bases from V and 2 bases from J, with 13 bases between. CDR3 sequence reads: CASSPIDSGNQPQHF. The CDR3 nucleotides read TGTGCCAGTAGTCCAATCGACAGCGGCAATCAGCCCCAGCATTTT. Complete variable domain (other parts from reference TRBV19 and TRBJ1-5): DGGITQSPKYLFRKEGQNVTLSCEQNLNHDAMYWYRQDPGQGLRLIYYSQIVNDFQKGDIAEGYSVSREKKESFPLTVTSAQKNPTAFYLCASSPIDSGNQPQHFGDGTRLSIL.

This clone was seen a single time. This chain uses TRBV9 with TRBJ2-2; 12 nucleotides line up with TRBD2. The CDR3 is made up of 20 amino acids. Looked up from germline, CDR1 is SGDLS and CDR2 is YYNGEE. Germline trimming cut 4 bases from V and 6 bases from J; bases unmatched to any gene: 19. The CDR3 spells CASSQHLTSGGRGLPGELFF. The CDR3 DNA is TGTGCCAGCAGCCAACACCTGACTAGCGGGGGCCGAGGACTCCCCGGGGAGCTGTTTTTT.

V is TRBV18 and J is TRBJ2-3, with TRBD2 matching over 7 bases. This CDR3 is built from 15 residues. J was trimmed by 1 base and V by 2 bases; bases with no gene match: 3. Looked up from germline, CDR1 is KGHSH and CDR2 is LQKENI. The CDR3 DNA follows: TGTGCCAGCTCACCAGCGGGAGTTGGCACAGATACGCAGTATTTT. It specifies CASSPAGVGTDTQYF.

The genes are TRBV9 and TRBJ1-4; D remains ambiguous. The germline V gene encodes CDR1 SGDLS and CDR2 YYNGEE. Trimming removed 3 bases from V and 8 bases from J, with 17 bases in between. This CDR3 is 15 amino acids long. This CDR3 reads CASSATPSTGEKLFF. In DNA form, the CDR3 reads TGTGCCAGCAGCGCGACGCCCTCGACCGGGGAAAAACTGTTTTTT.

The gene calls are TRBV7-6 and TRBJ2-2, with 12 nucleotides matching TRBD2. The CDR3 runs to 16 residues. Germline V gives CDR1 SGHVS, CDR2 FNYEAQ. With 5 bases clipped from V and 4 bases from J, the junction kept 5 bases outside the gene matches. The DNA of the CDR3 is TGTGCCAGCAGCCCAACTAGCGGGGGGACCACCGGGGAGCTGTTTTTT. Amino acids: CASSPTSGGTTGELFF.

The chain couples TRBV19 to TRBJ2-3; 11 nucleotides align to TRBD2. With V trimmed by 1 base and J by 6 bases, 6 bases remained unmatched. Germline V gene data show CDR1 as LNHDA and CDR2 as SQIVND (reference sequence). The CDR3 length is 16 residues. The CDR3 DNA is TGTGCCAGTAGTATAGGGCTAGCGGGGGGCGGGGATACGCAGTATTTT. Translated, it gives CASSIGLAGGGDTQYF.

The V and J genes are TRBV6-5 and TRBJ1-5; TRBD1 matches at 9 bases. After removal of 4 bases from V and 5 bases from J, the junction contained 3 bases not matched to a gene. CDR3 size: 14 residues. Germline CDR1 is MNHEY and CDR2 is SVGAGI. The CDR3 reads CASSLQGAHQPQHF. The DNA of the CDR3 is TGTGCCAGCAGTTTACAGGGGGCCCATCAGCCCCAGCATTTT.

This clone was observed a few times. The rearrangement joins TRBV5-1 to TRBJ2-7; 10 bases are shared with TRBD2. This CDR3 spans 13 amino acids. Germline V gene sequence: CDR1 SGHRS, CDR2 YFSETQ. The V segment lost 7 bases and the J segment 2 bases; nucleotides outside the gene matches: 3. This CDR3 reads CASGLADAYEQYF. The CDR3 bases are TGCGCCAGCGGACTAGCGGACGCCTACGAGCAGTACTTC.

The chain is built from TRBV19 and TRBJ2-5; 8 bases line up with TRBD2. V lost 1 base, J lost 4 bases, and 5 bases stayed unmatched. Germline CDR1 is LNHDA and CDR2 is SQIVND (reference sequence). The CDR3 totals 15 residues. The CDR3 spells CASSIVAGGLETQYF. The CDR3 region has the DNA TGTGCCAGTAGTATAGTTGCGGGGGGTTTAGAGACCCAGTACTTC.

The chain couples TRBV7-9 to TRBJ1-6; TRBD1 matches 7 bases. Germline V gives CDR1 SEHNR, CDR2 FQNEAQ (reference sequence). V lost 5 bases, J lost 4 bases, and 17 bases stayed unmatched. The CDR3 spans 19 residues. In DNA, the CDR3 is TGTGCCAGCAGCCCATTACCGGGACAGAGGGGAGCTTATAATTCACCCCTCCACTTT. Translation: CASSPLPGQRGAYNSPLHF.

The rearrangement links TRBV10-1 to TRBJ2-3; no reliable D call. The germline CDR1 and CDR2 sequences are WNHNN and SYGVQD (reference sequence). With 5 bases removed from V and 6 bases from J, the gap between germline ends came to 12 bases. CDR3 length: 13 residues. CDR3 loop: CASSRGLGDTQYF. CDR3 nucleotides: TGCGCCAGCAGTCGCGGTCTTGGGGATACGCAGTATTTT.

This clone was recorded only once. The chain is built from TRBV12-5 and TRBJ2-1; D is uncertain. The CDR3 runs 17 residues. V shed 1 base and J shed 3 bases, with 16 bases lying between them. Germline CDR1 and CDR2: LGHNT and FRNRAP. Written as DNA, the CDR3 is TGTGCTAGTGGTTTGGCTAATATGGCGGCCCACTACAATGAGCAGTTCTTC. This codes for CASGLANMAAHYNEQFF. Using reference TRBV12-5 and TRBJ2-1 for the parts outside the CDR3, the full variable domain is DARVTQTPRHKVTEMGQEVTMRCQPILGHNTVFWYRQTMMQGLELLAYFRNRAPLDDSGMPKDRFSAEMPDATLATLKIQPSEPRDSAVYFCASGLANMAAHYNEQFFGPGTRLTVL.

The gene calls are TRBV7-8 and TRBJ1-6; 7 bases align to TRBD1. The germline V gene has CDR1 SGHVS and CDR2 FQNEAQ. The junction had 8 bases not matched to a gene; V was cut back by 2 bases and J by 7 bases. This CDR3 has 16 residues. DNA of the CDR3: TGTGCCAGCAGCTTACCTACGGGCAGGGGGAATTCACCCCTCCACTTT. Translated, it gives CASSLPTGRGNSPLHF.

The sample holds one count of this clone. This chain connects TRBV11-3 to TRBJ1-1; a weak D match, TRBD1 (5 bases). Deletions cut 7 bases from V and 0 bases from J, with 12 bases between. This CDR3 comprises 14 residues. Per the germline V gene, CDR1 is SGHNT and CDR2 is YENEEA. CDR3 in DNA: TGTGCCAGCAAGGAGGGACGTCTGAACACTGAAGCTTTCTTT. Encoded protein: CASKEGRLNTEAFF.

Remarks on this clone: A read error is likely here: a far larger clone is one base away. The genes are TRBV7-8 and TRBJ1-5; D is unclear. Germline CDR1 is SGHVS and CDR2 is FQNEAQ. There are 12 residues in the CDR3. V gave up 3 bases and J gave up 4 bases, with 4 bases separating them. The CDR3 sequence is CASSFKNQPQHF. In DNA, the CDR3 is TGTGCCAGCAGCTTTAAAAATCAGCCCCAGCATTTT.

The chain carries TRBV6-5 and TRBJ2-2; possible D gene TRBD2, 7 bases. V dropped 2 bases and J dropped 4 bases, with 11 bases sitting between them. Germline V gives CDR1 MNHEY, CDR2 SVGAGI. There are 15 residues in the CDR3. CDR3 sequence (DNA): TGTGCCAGCAGTTACAGGGGGGGGATCACCGGGGAGCTGTTTTTT. It specifies CASSYRGGITGELFF.

This chain connects TRBV28 to TRBJ1-5; 9 bases match TRBD1. This CDR3 has 18 residues. CDR1 is MDHEN, CDR2 SYDVKM, per germline. Germline trimming cut 6 bases from V and 3 bases from J; bases unmatched to any gene: 15. The DNA for the CDR3 is TGTGCCAGCAGACCCGGGGACAGGGTGGTCTTTAACAATCAGCCCCAGCATTTT. The encoded protein is CASRPGDRVVFNNQPQHF.

This chain links TRBV4-1 with TRBJ2-2; TRBD1 matches at 7 bases. This CDR3 region has 17 residues. V shed 1 base and J 1 base; nucleotides not matched to a gene: 6. The germline CDR1 and CDR2 sequences are MGHRA and YSYEKL. In nucleotides, the CDR3 is TGCGCCAGCAGCCAAGTTCTTGGGACAGAGAACACCGGGGAGCTGTTTTTT. Protein: CASSQVLGTENTGELFF.

The V and J genes are TRBV27 and TRBJ2-3; the match to TRBD1 covers 7 bases. This CDR3 spans 14 amino acids. V was pared by 6 bases and J by 5 bases, with 8 bases of the junction left unmatched. Germline V gene data show CDR1 as MNHEY and CDR2 as SMNVEV (reference sequence). The CDR3: CASRATGPRDTQYF. The CDR3 coding sequence is TGTGCCAGCAGAGCGACAGGGCCCAGAGATACGCAGTATTTT.

The chain joins TRBV9 to TRBJ2-3; D is perhaps TRBD1 (6 bases). V lost 0 bases to trimming and J lost 4 bases, with 12 bases between them. The CDR3 runs to 15 residues. From germline, CDR1 is SGDLS and CDR2 YYNGEE. CDR3 coding DNA: TGTGCCAGCAGCGTAGTAATAGGGGGATCAGATACGCAGTATTTT. It yields the protein CASSVVIGGSDTQYF.

The genes are TRBV10-2 and TRBJ2-7, with 7 bases that match TRBD1. The V segment lost 7 bases and the J segment 3 bases; nucleotides outside the gene matches: 6. The germline V gene encodes CDR1 WSHSY and CDR2 SAAADI. This CDR3 contains 13 residues. This CDR3 is CASKPGQNYEQYF. CDR3 in DNA: TGCGCCAGCAAACCGGGACAGAACTACGAGCAGTACTTC.

The chain has TRBV16 and TRBJ2-5; 7 nucleotides align to TRBD1. The better agreement between TRBJ2-7 and the DNA end casts doubt on the J call. This CDR3 is 14 amino acids long. Looked up from germline, CDR1 is KGHSY and CDR2 is FQNENV. The CDR3: CASSLGQTSYEQYF. The CDR3 coding sequence is TGTGCCAGCAGCCTGGGACAGACCTCCTACGAGCAGTACTTC.

J is TRBJ2-1 and V is TRBV28, with D perhaps matching TRBD2 (6 bases). Germline assignment: CDR1 MDHEN and CDR2 SYDVKM. Trimming removed 7 bases at V and 2 bases at J, with 15 bases between. The CDR3 has 15 amino acids. CDR3 residues: CASTDGGTAYNEQFF. CDR3 in DNA: TGTGCCAGCACCGACGGGGGAACTGCCTACAATGAGCAGTTCTTC.

The chain links TRBV30 to TRBJ2-2; tentatively, D is TRBD2 (6 bases). Trimming pared 4 bases from V and 6 bases from J, leaving 12 bases between. From germline, CDR1 is GTSNPN and CDR2 SVGIG (reference sequence). The CDR3 loop spans 13 amino acids. The CDR3, as DNA: TGTGCCTGGAAGGAGGGTTGGTCCGGGGAGCTGTTTTTT. Amino acid sequence: CAWKEGWSGELFF.

This clone was seen a single time. V is TRBV18 and J is TRBJ2-7, with 8 bases identical to TRBD2. The J segment lost 4 bases and the V segment lost 6 bases, leaving 8 bases of the junction unmatched. CDR3 size: 14 residues. CDR1 is KGHSH and CDR2 is LQKENI in the germline V gene. The CDR3 reads CASSTGGLRYEQYF. CDR3 DNA sequence: TGTGCCAGCTCCACGGGGGGGCTGAGATACGAGCAGTACTTC.

CDR3: CASSTRITSGDSYEQYF. As DNA, the CDR3 is TGCGCCAGCAGCACCCGAATTACTAGCGGGGATTCCTACGAGCAGTACTTC. The rearrangement joins TRBV4-3 to TRBJ2-7; 10 nucleotides match TRBD2. From germline, CDR1 is LGHNA and CDR2 YSLEER. J gave up 1 base and V 5 bases, and 11 bases lay outside the gene matches. CDR3 length: 17 amino acids.

This chain connects TRBV5-1 to TRBJ1-5; 7 nucleotides match TRBD1. Germline-derived CDR1 and CDR2 are SGHRS and YFSETQ. V shed 4 bases, J shed 0 bases, and the junction held 4 bases outside the gene matches. This CDR3 contains 15 residues. The CDR3 region has the DNA TGCGCCAGCAGCCTCTGGGACAGTAGCAATCAGCCCCAGCATTTT. Translating gives CASSLWDSSNQPQHF. Looking up the rest from reference TRBV5-1 and TRBJ1-5 gives the full variable domain: KAGVTQTPRYLIKTRGQQVTLSCSPISGHRSVSWYQQTPGQGLQFLFEYFSETQRNKGNFPGRFSGRQFSNSRSEMNVSTLELGDSALYLCASSLWDSSNQPQHFGDGTRLSIL.

The V gene is TRBV6-1, the J gene TRBJ1-2; no clear D. V lost 2 bases to trimming and J lost 8 bases, with 9 bases between them. This CDR3 is 12 amino acids long. Germline CDR1 and CDR2: MNHNS and SASEGT. In nucleotides, the CDR3 is TGTGCCAGCAGTGAATCCGAGGCCGGCTACACCTTC. Its translation is CASSESEAGYTF.